This TCR beta chain was recorded in a study of vaccination and CD4 T cells after COVID-19 (dated by TCRdb to the early 2020s). Context from the whole study: Every convalescent patient had a positive nasal swab PCR test for SARS-CoV-2, with mild disease in 8 to 10 patients and severe disease in one. The convalescent cohort comprised six males and four females, including two Hispanic individuals, seven Caucasians, two Asians and one multiracial person. Participants got two doses of the Pfizer-BioNTech BNT162b2 vaccine (n=8) or two doses of the Moderna mRNA-1273 vaccine (n=2). In 10 COVID-19 convalescent patients and a handful of infection-naive healthy vaccine recipients, researchers compared the spike-specific CD4+ TCR repertoire from before mRNA vaccination with the repertoire from after. Post-vaccine blood samples were taken a median of about 72 days after the second vaccine dose, with a range of 14 to 241 days. Overlapping spike peptide pools from SARS-CoV-2 and from the common cold coronaviruses HCoV-NL63, HCoV-OC43 and HCoV-229E were used as culture stimuli. In control cultures, a CEFX viral epitope pool was used as positive control, an HIV-1 Nef peptide pool was used as negative control, or no peptide was added. Post-COVID blood samples were collected from convalescent patients a median of roughly 100 days after diagnosis, with a range of about 30 to 170 days. Results the study describes overall, beyond this receptor: Relatively few convalescent patients were included in the study, and early timepoints after natural infection were not analyzed. In convalescent patients, a median around 85% of post-vaccine SARS-CoV-2-reactive clones were detected only after vaccination, and vaccine-specific priming was suggested by this finding. Nearly all vaccine-specific clones in convalescent patients (304 of 307) were mono-reactive for SARS-CoV-2 spike rather than cross-reactive with common cold coronaviruses. An increase in the median number of SARS-CoV-2-reactive clonotypes from approximately 21 after infection to roughly 38 after vaccination was observed, but the change was not found to be significant.

Comments on this clonotype: It lacks a known antigen. Base qualities were left out, and no much larger clone turns up one base away.

Library prep was done by PCR. DNA from cultured CD4+ T cells was subjected to TCR sequencing with the Oncomine TCR Beta short-read assay at the Johns Hopkins FTIC core. The QIAamp micro DNA kit was used to extract genomic DNA from the cultured CD4+ T cells. Oncomine TCR Beta libraries made from cultured CD4+ T cells were pooled using unique dual indexes and sequenced on an Illumina iSeq 100. Per the original workflow: Non-productive sequences were filtered out, and CDR3s that did not start with C, did not end with F or W, or were shorter than 7 amino acids were discarded. The MANAFEST web application was used to identify antigen-specific clonotypes by comparing peptide-stimulated wells against reference wells and other culture wells. To be called positive, a clone needed an FDR below 0.05, an odds ratio above 5, and a productive frequency above 0.1% in at least two of three replicate wells. A clonotype was classed as cross-reactive if the clonotype showed significant expansion both in SARS-CoV-2 spike wells and in at least one common cold coronavirus spike condition. CDR3 homology was assessed with Levenshtein distances (stringdist) and unrooted phylogenetic trees (ape) in R version 3.6.1. Starting from the raw public reads, TCRdb applied fastp trimming at Q25, assembled clones with MiXCR and retained in-frame beta chains. For every CDR3 protein sequence, its rows merge into one entry that carries the most common genes and DNA. TCRdb, not the authors, supplied the V and J calls. This sample holds under 20,000 distinct CDR3 sequences; 60% to 80% were observed only once. The ten largest clones add up to under 10% of the sample.

Per the publication, the treatment or condition label means: approximately 9-day PBMC culture with coronavirus spike peptide pools or control peptides (ViraFEST assay). The study used the ViraFEST assay, which expanded antigen-specific T cells with peptide pools and then identified expanded clonotypes by TCR sequencing. The convalescent patients' positive SARS-CoV-2 PCR tests fell between March and December 2020, which was before the Alpha, Beta and Delta variants emerged in the United States. Each well held 2 million to 2.5 million PBMCs cultured with about 9.8 ug/ml peptide pools in IMDM containing approximately 5% human AB serum and about 10 IU/ml IL-2. On days 3 and 7, half of the culture medium was replaced with fresh IL-2-containing medium. After approximately 10 days of culture, CD4+ T cells were isolated by negative selection using the EasySep CD4+ T cell isolation kit. Ficoll-Paque Plus gradient centrifugation was used to isolate PBMCs from whole blood, and the isolated PBMCs were then either used fresh or cryopreserved at -140C. Culture conditions were generally each tested in triplicate wells.

Reading from cysteine to phenylalanine, the CDR3 counts 15 amino acids. CDR3 DNA only is kept here, 45 bases in frame from base 1. The germline V gene supplies CDR1 MNHEY and CDR2 SVGEGT. The germline ends are 9 bases apart after V is trimmed by 3 bases and J by 1 base. The chain joins TRBV6-2 or TRBV6-3 to TRBJ2-2; TRBD2 is a weak D gene call, 6 bases matching. Source material: CD4+ T cells from blood, cultured in vitro. The clonotype was recovered from a human donor who had recovered from COVID-19. The CDR3 is CASSYGGKNTGELFF. The DNA sequence is given as TGTGCCAGCAGTTATGGAGGGAAGAACACCGGGGAGCTGTTTTTT.